The clone carrying this T cell receptor beta chain has a single count. The data were taken from a study of OX40 agonist ivuxolimab in advanced cancers. Looking at the study overall: Three patients, one with hepatocellular carcinoma and two with cutaneous melanoma, responded partially.

Germline loops: CDR1 SGHNT, CDR2 YYREEE (reference sequence). This CDR3 is 17 amino acids long. Losses at the gene ends were 4 bases for V and 0 bases for J; bases not matched to a gene: 13. Produced via immunoSEQ multiplex PCR; TCRdb's table is partial and in-frame only. The sample consists of some 60,000 clones, about 90% of them appearing once. The chain recombines TRBV5-4 with TRBJ2-7, with TRBD1 identical over 7 bases. Sequencing was performed on CD4+ or CD8+ T cells sorted from blood, taken in a trial of the OX40 agonist ivuxolimab. This TCR was sampled from an adult with an advanced solid tumor such as melanoma, head and neck, liver or kidney cancer. The DNA for the CDR3 is TGTGCCAGCAGCAAAGTTCGGACGACAGGGAGCTCCTACGAGCAGTACTTC. It yields the protein CASSKVRTTGSSYEQYF.